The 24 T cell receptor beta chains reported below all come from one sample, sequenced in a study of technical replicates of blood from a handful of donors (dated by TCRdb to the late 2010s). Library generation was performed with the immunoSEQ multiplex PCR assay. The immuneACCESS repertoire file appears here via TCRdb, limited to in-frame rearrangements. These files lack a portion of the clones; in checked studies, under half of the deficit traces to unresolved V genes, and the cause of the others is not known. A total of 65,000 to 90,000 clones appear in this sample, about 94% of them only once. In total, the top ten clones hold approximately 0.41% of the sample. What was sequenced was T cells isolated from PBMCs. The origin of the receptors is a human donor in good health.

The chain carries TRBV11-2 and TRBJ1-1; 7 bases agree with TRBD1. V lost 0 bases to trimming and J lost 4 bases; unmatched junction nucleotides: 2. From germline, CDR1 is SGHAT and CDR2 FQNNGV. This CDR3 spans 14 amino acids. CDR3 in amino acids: CASSLDHRGTEAFF. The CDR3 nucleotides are TGTGCCAGCAGCTTAGATCACAGGGGCACTGAAGCTTTCTTT.

The chain's CDR3 is CASSLPWSSEQFF. The CDR3 DNA sequence: TGTGCCAGCAGCTTACCTTGGTCGAGTGAGCAGTTCTTC. This sequence joins TRBV7-2 and TRBJ2-1; D gene uncertain. Trimming removed 2 bases from V and 9 bases from J, with 11 bases in between. CDR1 SGHTA and CDR2 FQGNSA come from the germline V gene. The CDR3 has 13 amino acids.

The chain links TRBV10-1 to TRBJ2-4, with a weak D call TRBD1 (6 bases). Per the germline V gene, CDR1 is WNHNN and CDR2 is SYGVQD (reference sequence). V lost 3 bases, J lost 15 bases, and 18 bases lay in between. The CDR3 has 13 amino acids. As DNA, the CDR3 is TGCGCCAGCAGTGATAAATATGGGGGCCGGGGGTACTTC. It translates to CASSDKYGGRGYF.

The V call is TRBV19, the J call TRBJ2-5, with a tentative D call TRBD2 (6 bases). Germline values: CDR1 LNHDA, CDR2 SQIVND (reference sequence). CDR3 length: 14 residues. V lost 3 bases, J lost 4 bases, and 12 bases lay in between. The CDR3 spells CASSIPGARETQYF. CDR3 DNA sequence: TGTGCCAGTAGTATCCCGGGAGCGAGAGAGACCCAGTACTTC.

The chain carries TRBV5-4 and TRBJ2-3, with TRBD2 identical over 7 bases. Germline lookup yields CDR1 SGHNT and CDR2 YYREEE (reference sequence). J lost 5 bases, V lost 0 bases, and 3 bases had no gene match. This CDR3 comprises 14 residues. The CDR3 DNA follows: TGTGCCAGCAGCTTGGGGCGGGAGCTAGATACGCAGTATTTT. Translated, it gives CASSLGRELDTQYF.

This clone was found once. In nucleotides, the CDR3 is TGTGCCAGCAGTGAAACAGTAGGCAGTCAGCCCCAGCATTTT. Translating it yields CASSETVGSQPQHF. V and J are TRBV6-1 and TRBJ1-5; D not resolved. Germline values: CDR1 MNHNS, CDR2 SASEGT. V was pared by 2 bases and J by 6 bases, with 11 bases between. This CDR3 is 14 amino acids long.

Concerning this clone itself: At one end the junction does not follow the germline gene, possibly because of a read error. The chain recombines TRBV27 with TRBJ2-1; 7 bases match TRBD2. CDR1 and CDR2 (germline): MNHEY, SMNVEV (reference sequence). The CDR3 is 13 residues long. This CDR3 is CASSLTGTRERLF. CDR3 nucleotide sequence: TGTGCCAGCAGTTTAACGGGCACGCGGGAGCGGCTCTTC.

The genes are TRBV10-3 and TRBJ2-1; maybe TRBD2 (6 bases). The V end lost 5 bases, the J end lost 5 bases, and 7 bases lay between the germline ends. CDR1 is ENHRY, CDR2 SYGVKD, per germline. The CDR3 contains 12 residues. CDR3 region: CAISSGDNEQFF. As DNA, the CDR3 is TGTGCCATCAGTTCGGGAGACAATGAGCAGTTCTTC.

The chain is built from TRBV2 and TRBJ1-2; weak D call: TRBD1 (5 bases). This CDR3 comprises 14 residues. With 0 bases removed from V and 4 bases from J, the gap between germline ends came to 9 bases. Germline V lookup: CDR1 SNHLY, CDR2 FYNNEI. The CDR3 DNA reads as TGTGCCAGCAGTGAAGCCAGGGAAGTCTATGGCTACACCTTC. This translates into CASSEAREVYGYTF.

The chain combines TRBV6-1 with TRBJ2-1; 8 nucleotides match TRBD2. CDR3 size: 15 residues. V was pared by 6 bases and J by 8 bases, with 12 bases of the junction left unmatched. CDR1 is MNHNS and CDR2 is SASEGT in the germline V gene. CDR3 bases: TGTGCCAGCAGCCCGCCGGGACTAGGGGACTATGAGCAGTTCTTC. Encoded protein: CASSPPGLGDYEQFF.

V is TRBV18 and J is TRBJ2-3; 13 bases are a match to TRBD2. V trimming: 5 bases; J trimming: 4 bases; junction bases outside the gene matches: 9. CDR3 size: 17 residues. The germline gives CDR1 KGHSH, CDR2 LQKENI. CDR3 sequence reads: CASSRTSGSSGADTQYF. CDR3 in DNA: TGTGCCAGCTCAAGGACTAGCGGGAGTTCAGGGGCAGATACGCAGTATTTT.

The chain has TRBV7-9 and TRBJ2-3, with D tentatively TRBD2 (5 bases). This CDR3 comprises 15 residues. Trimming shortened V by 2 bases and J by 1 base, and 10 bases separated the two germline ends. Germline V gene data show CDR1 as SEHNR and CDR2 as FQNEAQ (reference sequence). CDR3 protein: CASSLMGVGTDTQYF. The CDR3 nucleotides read TGTGCCAGCAGCTTAATGGGAGTCGGCACAGATACGCAGTATTTT.

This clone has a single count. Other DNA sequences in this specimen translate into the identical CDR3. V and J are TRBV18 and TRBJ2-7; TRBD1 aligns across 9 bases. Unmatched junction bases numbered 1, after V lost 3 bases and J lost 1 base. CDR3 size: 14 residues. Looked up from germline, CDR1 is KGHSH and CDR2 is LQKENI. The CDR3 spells CASSPGTGSYEQYF. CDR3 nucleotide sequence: TGTGCCAGCTCACCCGGGACAGGGTCCTACGAGCAGTACTTC.

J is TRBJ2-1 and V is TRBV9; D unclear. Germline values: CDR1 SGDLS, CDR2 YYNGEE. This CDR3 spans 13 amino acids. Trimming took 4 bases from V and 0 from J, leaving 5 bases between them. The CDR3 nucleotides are TGTGCCAGCAGCCCGAGCTCCTACAATGAGCAGTTCTTC. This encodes CASSPSSYNEQFF.

The CDR3 DNA follows: TGTGCCAGCAGTTTGGCAGGGCGGAACTATGGCTACACCTTC. This sequence encodes CASSLAGRNYGYTF. The chain combines TRBV6-6 with TRBJ1-2; tentative D call: TRBD1 (5 bases). Deletions cut 4 bases from V and 2 bases from J, with 11 bases between. This CDR3 has 14 amino acids. Germline V gives CDR1 MNHNY, CDR2 SVGAGI (reference sequence).

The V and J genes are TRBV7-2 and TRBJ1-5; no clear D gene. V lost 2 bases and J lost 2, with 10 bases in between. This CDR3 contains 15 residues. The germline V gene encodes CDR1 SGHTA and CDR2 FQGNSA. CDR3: CASSLNTGGNQPQHF. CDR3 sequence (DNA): TGTGCCAGCAGCTTAAATACCGGGGGCAATCAGCCCCAGCATTTT.

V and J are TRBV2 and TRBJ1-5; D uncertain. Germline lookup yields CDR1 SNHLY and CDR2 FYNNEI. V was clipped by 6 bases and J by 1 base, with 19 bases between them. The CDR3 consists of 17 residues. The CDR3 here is CASSPTEVQLSNQPQHF. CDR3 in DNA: TGTGCCAGCAGCCCAACTGAAGTACAGTTAAGCAATCAGCCCCAGCATTTT.

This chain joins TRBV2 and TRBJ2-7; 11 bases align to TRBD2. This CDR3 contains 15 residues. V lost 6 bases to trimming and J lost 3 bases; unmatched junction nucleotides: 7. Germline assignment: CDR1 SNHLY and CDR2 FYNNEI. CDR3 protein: CASSDPGLADYEQYF. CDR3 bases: TGTGCCAGCAGCGATCCGGGACTAGCGGACTACGAGCAGTACTTC.

The CDR3 sequence is CAWSSQGPTEAFF. CDR3 nucleotide sequence: TGTGCCTGGAGTTCTCAGGGGCCCACTGAAGCTTTCTTT. The V and J genes are TRBV30 and TRBJ1-1; D may be TRBD1 (6 bases). Germline CDR1 reads GTSNPN; CDR2 reads SVGIG (reference sequence). V was cut by 2 bases and J by 4 bases, with 11 bases left in between. The CDR3 contains 13 residues.

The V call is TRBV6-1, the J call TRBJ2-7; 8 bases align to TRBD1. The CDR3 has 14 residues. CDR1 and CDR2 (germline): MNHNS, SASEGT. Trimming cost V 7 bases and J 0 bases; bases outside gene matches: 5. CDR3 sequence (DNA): TGTGCCAGCAATTGGGACAGGAACTCCTACGAGCAGTACTTC. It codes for CASNWDRNSYEQYF.

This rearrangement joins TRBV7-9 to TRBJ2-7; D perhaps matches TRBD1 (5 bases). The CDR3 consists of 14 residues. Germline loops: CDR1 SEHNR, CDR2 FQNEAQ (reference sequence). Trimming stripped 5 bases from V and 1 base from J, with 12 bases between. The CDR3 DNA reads TGTGCCAGCAGCAAGACAGTTACGTCCTACGAGCAGTACTTC. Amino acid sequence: CASSKTVTSYEQYF.

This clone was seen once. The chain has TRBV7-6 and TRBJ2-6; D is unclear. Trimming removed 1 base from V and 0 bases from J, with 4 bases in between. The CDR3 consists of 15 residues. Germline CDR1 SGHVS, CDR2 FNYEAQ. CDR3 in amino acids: CASSLDSSGANVLTF. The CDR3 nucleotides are TGTGCCAGCAGCTTAGACAGCTCTGGGGCCAACGTCCTGACTTTC. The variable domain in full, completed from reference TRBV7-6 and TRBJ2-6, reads GAGVSQSPRYKVTKRGQDVALRCDPISGHVSLYWYRQALGQGPEFLTYFNYEAQQDKSGLPNDRFSAERPEGSISTLTIQRTEQRDSAMYRCASSLDSSGANVLTFGAGSRLTVL.

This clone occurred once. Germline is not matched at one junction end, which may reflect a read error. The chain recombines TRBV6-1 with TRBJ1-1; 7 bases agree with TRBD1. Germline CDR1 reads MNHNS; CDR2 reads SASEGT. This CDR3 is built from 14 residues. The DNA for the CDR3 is TGTGCAAGCAGGGTCCGGACAGGAGGCACTGAAGCTTTCTTT. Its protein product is CASRVRTGGTEAFF.

The CDR3, as DNA: TGTGCCAGCAGCGTCAACAAGAGGTCTGCCGACAATGAGCAGTTCTTC. Residues: CASSVNKRSADNEQFF. This sequence joins TRBV9 and TRBJ2-1; D is unclear. Per germline, CDR1 SGDLS and CDR2 YYNGEE. Trimming cost V 2 bases and J 5 bases, with 17 bases left between them. CDR3 size: 16 residues.